Shown below are 17 T cell receptor beta chains from a single sample sequenced in a study of shared clonotypes between healthy human individuals. The table came from immunoSEQ multiplex PCR; TCRdb's copy has only in-frame clones and leaves some out. The data show about 180,000 clones, with 90% to 95% seen just once and 0.067% held by the top ten. Input material: naive CD4+ T cells sorted from blood. Described subset: CD45RA+ positively selected. These receptors were obtained from a woman aged 25 to 39 in good health.

The genes are TRBV19 and TRBJ2-2, with D tentatively TRBD1 (6 bases). The CDR3 has 16 residues. The germline V and J ends were trimmed by 1 base and 1 base, with 10 bases remaining between them. In germline, CDR1 is LNHDA, CDR2 SQIVND (reference sequence). The CDR3 nucleotides read TGTGCCAGTAGTATAGCGGGACAAGGGAACACCGGGGAGCTGTTTTTT. This codes for CASSIAGQGNTGELFF. Drawing the rest from reference TRBV19 and TRBJ2-2, the complete variable domain is DGGITQSPKYLFRKEGQNVTLSCEQNLNHDAMYWYRQDPGQGLRLIYYSQIVNDFQKGDIAEGYSVSREKKESFPLTVTSAQKNPTAFYLCASSIAGQGNTGELFFGEGSRLTVL.

The chain has TRBV19 and TRBJ1-2; D is uncertain. V was shortened by 4 bases and J by 5 bases, with 5 bases between the two germline ends. Germline CDR1 reads LNHDA; CDR2 reads SQIVND (reference sequence). This CDR3 is built from 11 residues. The CDR3 bases are TGTGCCAGTAGTACAATATATGGCTACACCTTC. It encodes CASSTIYGYTF.

The J gene is TRBJ1-2, the V gene TRBV11-2; D may be TRBD1 (6 bases). This CDR3 has 14 amino acids. Germline V gene sequence: CDR1 SGHAT, CDR2 FQNNGV. With 5 bases removed from V and 0 bases from J, the gap between germline ends came to 10 bases. The CDR3 sequence: CASSQDRSNYGYTF. For the CDR3, the DNA is TGTGCCAGCAGCCAGGACAGATCTAACTATGGCTACACCTTC. Looking up the rest from reference TRBV11-2 and TRBJ1-2 gives the full variable domain: EAGVAQSPRYKIIEKRQSVAFWCNPISGHATLYWYQQILGQGPKLLIQFQNNGVVDDSQLPKDRFSAERLKGVDSTLKIQPAKLEDSAVYLCASSQDRSNYGYTFGSGTRLTVV.

The chain links TRBV5-1 to TRBJ2-5; 7 bases agree with TRBD2. With V trimmed by 1 base and J by 1 base, 10 bases remained unmatched. This CDR3 contains 17 residues. CDR1 and CDR2 (germline): SGHRS, YFSETQ. CDR3 in amino acids: CASSLMGTSATQETQYF. As DNA, the CDR3 is TGCGCCAGCAGCTTGATGGGTACTAGCGCCACCCAAGAGACCCAGTACTTC.

This chain links TRBV27 with TRBJ1-5; D possibly corresponds to TRBD1 (5 bases). CDR1 and CDR2 from the germline V gene are MNHEY and SMNVEV (reference sequence). V was trimmed by 3 bases and J by 2 bases, leaving 5 bases between them. The length of the CDR3 is 13 residues. Written as DNA, the CDR3 is TGTGCCAGCAGTTTGACAGGCAATCAGCCCCAGCATTTT. Its translation is CASSLTGNQPQHF.

The gene calls are TRBV7-6 and TRBJ2-7, with no clear D. V was clipped by 2 bases and J by 5 bases, with 7 bases between them. The germline V gene encodes CDR1 SGHVS and CDR2 FNYEAQ. The CDR3 is 12 residues long. CDR3 DNA sequence: TGTGCCAGCAGCTTATACCTCGACGAGCAGTACTTC. Protein sequence: CASSLYLDEQYF. Full variable domain (rest looked up from reference TRBV7-6 and TRBJ2-7): GAGVSQSPRYKVTKRGQDVALRCDPISGHVSLYWYRQALGQGPEFLTYFNYEAQQDKSGLPNDRFSAERPEGSISTLTIQRTEQRDSAMYRCASSLYLDEQYFGPGTRLTVT.

The rearrangement links TRBV5-1 to TRBJ2-7; a weak D match, TRBD2 (5 bases). This CDR3 has 15 amino acids. Germline V lookup: CDR1 SGHRS, CDR2 YFSETQ. The V end lost 1 base, the J end lost 6 bases, and 17 bases lay between the germline ends. The CDR3 DNA is TGCGCCAGCAGCTTGTCTCGTGCCTCCGGGGTCGAGCAGTACTTC. Its protein product is CASSLSRASGVEQYF.

The chain couples TRBV9 to TRBJ2-1; 7 bases match TRBD2. From germline, CDR1 is SGDLS and CDR2 YYNGEE. There are 14 residues in the CDR3. V trimming: 8 bases; J trimming: 5 bases; junction bases outside the gene matches: 10. The CDR3 is CARRHGRTNNEQFF. DNA of the CDR3: TGTGCCAGGAGACACGGGAGGACAAACAATGAGCAGTTCTTC.

V is TRBV27 and J is TRBJ1-6, with 9 bases that match TRBD1. The CDR3 loop spans 16 amino acids. Germline V gene lookup returns CDR1 MNHEY and CDR2 SMNVEV (reference sequence). Trimming took 7 bases from V and 2 from J; bases not matched to a gene: 6. The CDR3 DNA sequence: TGTGCCAGCAAGATAACAGGGGGCGCCTATAATTCACCCCTCCACTTT. As protein: CASKITGGAYNSPLHF.

The chain employs TRBV2 and TRBJ1-4; D unresolved. CDR1 and CDR2 (germline): SNHLY, FYNNEI. There are 12 residues in the CDR3. Trimming shortened V by 3 bases and J by 10 bases, and 9 bases separated the two germline ends. The CDR3 reads CASSDQVGKLFF. Written as DNA, the CDR3 is TGTGCCAGCAGTGATCAGGTCGGAAAACTGTTTTTT.

This chain joins TRBV7-2 and TRBJ1-3; TRBD1 matches 7 bases. The CDR3 has 16 amino acids. Germline-derived CDR1 and CDR2 are SGHTA and FQGNSA. The J segment lost 0 bases and the V segment lost 3 bases, leaving 5 bases of the junction unmatched. The CDR3 loop reads CASSFPGQLSGNTIYF. The DNA for the CDR3 is TGTGCCAGCAGCTTTCCGGGACAGCTCTCTGGAAACACCATATATTTT.

The rearrangement uses TRBV6-4 and TRBJ2-1, with D tentatively TRBD1 or TRBD2 (7 bases each). Trimming stripped 7 bases from V and 8 bases from J, with 12 bases between. CDR1 and CDR2 (germline): MRHNA, SNTAGT. The CDR3 extends over 12 amino acids. The CDR3 protein is CASTQGGDEQFF. The CDR3 DNA reads TGTGCCAGCACTCAGGGGGGGGATGAGCAGTTCTTC.

The rearrangement joins TRBV6-1 to TRBJ1-3, with D uncertain. V was shortened by 2 bases and J by 2 bases, with 13 bases between the two germline ends. Looked up from germline, CDR1 is MNHNS and CDR2 is SASEGT. The CDR3 length is 16 residues. CDR3 DNA sequence: TGTGCCAGCAGTGAACGCGACAAGGGCGCTGGAAACACCATATATTTT. This sequence encodes CASSERDKGAGNTIYF.

The chain joins TRBV5-1 to TRBJ2-1, with TRBD2 matching 9 bases. This CDR3 spans 14 amino acids. Germline trimming cut 6 bases from V and 5 bases from J; bases unmatched to any gene: 6. Germline values: CDR1 SGHRS, CDR2 YFSETQ. DNA of the CDR3: TGCGCCAGCAAAGAGACTAGCGGAAACAATGAGCAGTTCTTC. This translates into CASKETSGNNEQFF.

The chain combines TRBV4-1 with TRBJ2-7; no definite D call. With 0 bases removed from V and 4 bases from J, the gap between germline ends came to 10 bases. Germline lookup yields CDR1 MGHRA and CDR2 YSYEKL. This CDR3 region has 14 residues. The CDR3: CASSQDAFSYEQYF. In DNA, the CDR3 is TGCGCCAGCAGCCAAGATGCATTTTCTTACGAGCAGTACTTC.

The chain recombines TRBV19 with TRBJ2-3, with D tentatively TRBD1 or TRBD2 (5 bases each). Looked up from germline, CDR1 is LNHDA and CDR2 is SQIVND (reference sequence). V lost 4 bases and J 6 bases, leaving 11 bases between the germline ends. The CDR3 contains 13 residues. As DNA, the CDR3 is TGTGCCAGTAGTACTCGGGACGGGGATACGCAGTATTTT. This encodes CASSTRDGDTQYF.

This rearrangement joins TRBV9 to TRBJ1-2; D is unclear. This CDR3 has 13 residues. Germline CDR1 reads SGDLS; CDR2 reads YYNGEE. Trimming pared 4 bases from V and 7 bases from J, leaving 14 bases between. The CDR3 is CASSQQLGTGYTF. The CDR3 DNA sequence: TGTGCCAGCAGCCAACAGTTAGGCACTGGCTACACCTTC.